This T cell receptor beta chain was sequenced during a study of molecular identifiers for immune sequencing clone quantification. TCRdb reanalysed the PCR reads using MiXCR and keeps one entry per CDR3 protein. The top ten clones hold around 1.5% of a sample with 8,000 to 11,000 distinct CDR3 sequences, around a fifth of them seen once. This clonotype counts as medium-sized (0.01 to 0.1%). Its antigen is not identified. Germline V CDR1 and CDR2: SGHVS, FQNEAQ. With 3 bases clipped from V and 2 bases from J, the junction kept 3 bases outside the gene matches. The CDR3 consists of 15 residues. Findings of the study overall: Clones above 20 RNA copies contained over 98% of effector molecules but under 1% of naive ones.

Sequenced material: naive CD8+ T cells from blood, with Jurkat cell RNA spiked in. Subset in this sample: FACS-sorted CD8+CD4-CCR7+CD45RA+ naive T cells. The clonotype was recovered from a human donor in good health. Some libraries in this study had Jurkat cell RNA spiked in. This sequence joins TRBV7-8 and TRBJ2-1, with 8 positions matching TRBD2. The CDR3 region has the DNA TGTGCCAGCAGCTTTAGCGGGAAACCCTACAATGAGCAGTTCTTC. As protein: CASSFSGKPYNEQFF.